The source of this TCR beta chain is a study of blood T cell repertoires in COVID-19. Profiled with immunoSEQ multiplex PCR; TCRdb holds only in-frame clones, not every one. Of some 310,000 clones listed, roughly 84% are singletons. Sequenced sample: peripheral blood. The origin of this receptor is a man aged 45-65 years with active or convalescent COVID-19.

This CDR3 is CASSQDWCQGGIYEQYF. The CDR3 DNA follows: TGTGCCAGCAGCCAAGATTGGTGCCAGGGAGGGATCTACGAGCAGTACTTC. V is TRBV3-1 (or the pseudogene TRBV3-2) and J is TRBJ2-7, with 7 bases aligning to TRBD2. V lost 0 bases to trimming and J lost 3 bases; unmatched junction nucleotides: 11. The CDR3 has 17 amino acids. CDR1 and CDR2 from the germline V gene are LGHDT and YNNKEL (reference sequence).